The 27 T cell receptor beta chains below were found in one sample sequenced in a study of shared clonotypes between healthy human individuals. The repertoire was sequenced with immunoSEQ multiplex PCR; TCRdb's copy has only in-frame clones and lacks some. Found here are millions of clones, less than 95% of them singletons; the top ten hold about 1.1%. The naive CD8 subset, CD45RO-negative cells positively selected for CCR7, excluded terminally differentiated effector memory CD45RA+ cells. Sequencing used naive CD8+ T cells sorted from blood. The receptors were sampled from a man between 18 and 29 years old in good health.

The chain is built from TRBV15 and TRBJ2-7; TRBD2 might be the D (5 bases). The V end was cut by 3 bases, the J end by 5 bases, with 17 bases between. The CDR3 runs 15 residues. The germline CDR1 and CDR2 sequences are LNHNV and YYDKDF (reference sequence). CDR3 sequence (DNA): TGTGCCACCAGCAGTCACCGGGATAGTCGTAACGAGCAGTACTTC. It encodes CATSSHRDSRNEQYF.

This clone was detected a few times. Other DNA variants within this sample encode the same CDR3. This rearrangement joins TRBV4-1 to TRBJ2-2; D is unresolved. In germline, CDR1 is MGHRA, CDR2 YSYEKL. V dropped 1 base and J dropped 6 bases, with 0 bases sitting between them. The CDR3 consists of 11 residues. CDR3 loop: CASSQAGELFF. The CDR3 DNA follows: TGCGCCAGCAGCCAAGCCGGGGAGCTGTTTTTT.

V is TRBV2 and J is TRBJ1-4; 7 positions match TRBD1. CDR3 length: 14 residues. J gave up 4 bases and V 7 bases, and 6 bases lay outside the gene matches. CDR1 and CDR2 from the germline V gene are SNHLY and FYNNEI. The chain's CDR3 is CASIDGTDNEKLFF. As DNA, the CDR3 is TGTGCCAGCATTGACGGGACAGATAATGAAAAACTGTTTTTT.

The genes are TRBV7-9 and TRBJ2-7; D gene uncertain. Germline-derived CDR1 and CDR2 are SEHNR and FQNEAQ (reference sequence). The CDR3 is 14 amino acids. The ends were cut back, 5 bases at V and 0 bases at J, with 11 bases in the middle. Written as DNA, the CDR3 is TGTGCCAGCAGCACACCAGGTCTCTCCTACGAGCAGTACTTC. Its protein is CASSTPGLSYEQYF.

The chain employs TRBV10-2 and TRBJ2-7; D ambiguous. Germline assignment: CDR1 WSHSY and CDR2 SAAADI. The CDR3 has 13 amino acids. V lost 3 bases and J 1 base, leaving 7 bases between the germline ends. For the CDR3, the DNA is TGCGCCAGCAGTGATGGCATTTCCTACGAGCAGTACTTC. It specifies CASSDGISYEQYF.

The chain uses TRBV6-5 and TRBJ2-5; D is possibly TRBD1 or TRBD2 (6 bases each). V shed 5 bases and J shed 3 bases, with 13 bases lying between them. This CDR3 has 14 residues. CDR1 and CDR2 (germline): MNHEY, SVGAGI. The CDR3 here is CASSVQEGEETQYF. The CDR3 region has the DNA TGTGCCAGCAGTGTACAGGAGGGGGAAGAGACCCAGTACTTC.

The V gene is TRBV5-4, the J gene TRBJ2-1; either TRBD1 or TRBD2 may fit D (6 bases each). This CDR3 is built from 15 residues. The germline V and J ends were trimmed by 1 base and 8 bases, with 16 bases remaining between them. Germline V gene data show CDR1 as SGHNT and CDR2 as YYREEE (reference sequence). CDR3 in amino acids: CASSLILNGGDEQFF. CDR3 DNA sequence: TGTGCCAGCAGCTTGATACTTAACGGGGGCGATGAGCAGTTCTTC.

This chain uses TRBV19 with TRBJ1-1; D remains unclear. V was pared by 4 bases and J by 1 base, with 13 bases between. Per germline, CDR1 LNHDA and CDR2 SQIVND (reference sequence). The CDR3 runs to 15 residues. CDR3 sequence reads: CASSTPVGRNTEAFF. Written as DNA, the CDR3 is TGTGCCAGTAGTACCCCCGTTGGGAGGAACACTGAAGCTTTCTTT. The full variable domain, with the rest looked up from reference TRBV19 and TRBJ1-1, is DGGITQSPKYLFRKEGQNVTLSCEQNLNHDAMYWYRQDPGQGLRLIYYSQIVNDFQKGDIAEGYSVSREKKESFPLTVTSAQKNPTAFYLCASSTPVGRNTEAFFGQGTRLTVV.

The rearrangement links TRBV18 to TRBJ2-5; 8 bases agree with TRBD1. Trimming removed 0 bases from V and 6 bases from J; junction bases left unmatched: 9. Germline CDR1 KGHSH, CDR2 LQKENI. The CDR3 spans 16 residues. The CDR3, as DNA: TGTGCCAGCTCACCACCGACAGGACAGGGCTGGAAGACCCAGTACTTC. Amino acids: CASSPPTGQGWKTQYF.

With respect to this clone: Other DNA sequences in this specimen translate into the identical CDR3. The rearrangement links TRBV27 to TRBJ2-7; D is possibly TRBD1 or TRBD2 (5 bases each). Per germline, CDR1 MNHEY and CDR2 SMNVEV (reference sequence). Deletions cut 3 bases from V and 2 bases from J, with 11 bases between. The CDR3 has 14 residues. This chain's CDR3 is CASSLVLGAYEQYF. DNA for the CDR3: TGTGCCAGCAGTTTGGTTCTGGGGGCCTACGAGCAGTACTTC.

The chain uses TRBV6-5 and TRBJ2-5; 12 bases are a match to TRBD2. The germline CDR1 and CDR2 sequences are MNHEY and SVGAGI. The CDR3 sequence is 15 residues long. V shed 5 bases, J shed 0 bases, and the junction held 1 base outside the gene matches. CDR3 coding DNA: TGTGCCAGCAGTAGGACTAGCGGGGACCAAGAGACCCAGTACTTC. It translates to CASSRTSGDQETQYF.

The DNA of the CDR3 is TGTGCCAGCAGCCCCCTAGCGGGGGAGTACAATGAGCAGTTCTTC. It encodes CASSPLAGEYNEQFF. V is TRBV11-2 and J is TRBJ2-1, with 10 bases fitting TRBD2. The trim removed 5 bases at V and 4 bases at J, leaving 5 bases unmatched. This CDR3 region has 15 residues. Germline CDR1 SGHAT, CDR2 FQNNGV.

Only a few counts were recorded for this clone. The CDR3 loop is CAISGNQNYGYTF. Here the CDR3 DNA reads TGTGCCATCAGTGGAAACCAAAACTATGGCTACACCTTC. The chain recombines TRBV10-3 with TRBJ1-2; D uncertain. CDR1 ENHRY and CDR2 SYGVKD come from the germline V gene. This CDR3 region has 13 residues. Trimming shortened V by 4 bases and J by 2 bases, and 8 bases separated the two germline ends.

This chain joins TRBV27 and TRBJ2-1; D perhaps matches TRBD2 (6 bases). Germline V gene sequence: CDR1 MNHEY, CDR2 SMNVEV (reference sequence). This CDR3 is 16 amino acids long. V lost 11 bases, J lost 6 bases, and 26 bases lay in between. CDR3 DNA: TGTGCCGCTATTCATTATGGGAAGGAGGGGCGCAATGAGCAGTTCTTC. The encoded protein is CAAIHYGKEGRNEQFF.

J is TRBJ1-5 and V is TRBV28, with D possibly being TRBD1 (5 bases). The CDR3 is 14 amino acids. Trimming shortened V by 5 bases and J by 5 bases, and 13 bases separated the two germline ends. CDR1 is MDHEN, CDR2 SYDVKM, per germline. The CDR3 is CASSRDSYDQPQHF. The DNA for the CDR3 is TGTGCCAGCAGTAGAGACAGTTACGATCAGCCCCAGCATTTT.

V is TRBV9 and J is TRBJ1-3; 7 nucleotides line up with TRBD1. The CDR3 consists of 15 residues. Losses at the gene ends were 4 bases for V and 4 bases for J; bases not matched to a gene: 8. The germline V gene encodes CDR1 SGDLS and CDR2 YYNGEE. CDR3 DNA sequence: TGTGCCAGCAGCAAGGGACAGTCGCCAGGAAACACCATATATTTT. It is translated as CASSKGQSPGNTIYF. The full variable domain, its missing parts supplied by reference TRBV9 and TRBJ1-3, is DSGVTQTPKHLITATGQRVTLRCSPRSGDLSVYWYQQSLDQGLQFLIQYYNGEERAKGNILERFSAQQFPDLHSELNLSSLELGDSALYFCASSKGQSPGNTIYFGEGSWLTVV.

V gene TRBV29-1 combines with J gene TRBJ2-4; perhaps D is TRBD1 or TRBD2 (5 bases each). The V end was cut by 0 bases, the J end by 3 bases, with 12 bases between. Per germline, CDR1 SQVTM and CDR2 ANQGSEA. This CDR3 contains 15 residues. The CDR3 coding sequence is TGCAGCGTTGAAGATGTTGATGGGGGCAAAAACATTCAGTACTTC. Residues: CSVEDVDGGKNIQYF. Combining the CDR3 with reference TRBV29-1 and TRBJ2-4 gives the whole variable domain SAVISQKPSRDICQRGTSLTIQCQVDSQVTMMFWYRQQPGQSLTLIATANQGSEATYESGFVIDKFPISRPNLTFSTLTVSNMSPEDSSIYLCSVEDVDGGKNIQYFGAGTRLSVL.

The chain combines TRBV6-1 with TRBJ1-6; 9 bases are a match to TRBD1. V gave up 3 bases and J gave up 15 bases; unmatched junction bases: 12. The CDR3 spans 15 residues. CDR1 is MNHNS and CDR2 is SASEGT in the germline V gene. The CDR3 loop reads CASSDAGTGYVGLHF. As DNA, the CDR3 is TGTGCCAGCAGTGATGCAGGGACAGGGTACGTGGGCCTCCACTTT.

In its sample, this clone was seen once. The V gene is TRBV5-6, the J gene TRBJ2-3; D perhaps matches TRBD2 (5 bases). CDR3 length: 15 amino acids. Per the germline V gene, CDR1 is SGHDT and CDR2 is YYEEEE. Between the trimmed V and J ends, which lost 5 bases and 0 bases, there was a span of 13 bases. The CDR3 sequence is CASRPETGSTDTQYF. Written as DNA, the CDR3 is TGTGCCAGCAGACCAGAGACGGGGAGCACAGATACGCAGTATTTT.

This chain uses TRBV4-1 with TRBJ1-6; D not resolved. The CDR3 has 17 residues. Trimming took off 0 bases at V and 2 bases at J, with 11 bases between the two ends. Germline V gene sequence: CDR1 MGHRA, CDR2 YSYEKL. CDR3 amino acids: CASSQEASRAYNSPLHF. The CDR3 DNA reads as TGCGCCAGCAGCCAAGAAGCCTCCCGAGCCTATAATTCACCCCTCCACTTT.

DNA of the CDR3: TGCGCCAGCAGTGAGTTCTTTACAGATAGCTCCTACAATGAGCAGTTCTTC. Its translation is CASSEFFTDSSYNEQFF. The J gene is TRBJ2-1, the V gene TRBV10-2, with D unclear. Germline values: CDR1 WSHSY, CDR2 SAAADI. V gave up 1 base and J gave up 0 bases, with 13 bases separating them. CDR3 length: 17 residues.

A single count supports this clone. The J gene is TRBJ2-1, the V gene TRBV5-6, with 14 bases that match TRBD2. This CDR3 contains 16 residues. CDR1 and CDR2 (germline): SGHDT, YYEEEE. Trimming took 4 bases from V and 4 from J; bases not matched to a gene: 4. The DNA of the CDR3 is TGTGCCAGCAGCCGACGGACTAGCGGGAGGTACAATGAGCAGTTCTTC. It codes for CASSRRTSGRYNEQFF.

This chain joins TRBV7-9 and TRBJ2-1, with 9 bases matching TRBD2. The germline gives CDR1 SEHNR, CDR2 FQNEAQ (reference sequence). Germline trimming cut 5 bases from V and 8 bases from J; bases unmatched to any gene: 16. This CDR3 spans 17 amino acids. The CDR3 DNA sequence: TGTGCCAGCAGCCTAAACTGGTTAGCGGGAGCCGGCGATGAGCAGTTCTTC. Amino acid sequence: CASSLNWLAGAGDEQFF.

The V gene is TRBV5-1, the J gene TRBJ2-1, with 11 nucleotides matching TRBD1. V was clipped by 6 bases and J by 9 bases; unmatched bases: 8. The germline CDR1 and CDR2 sequences are SGHRS and YFSETQ. This CDR3 is built from 14 residues. The CDR3 here is CASTFPGQGVEQFF. In DNA, the CDR3 is TGCGCCAGCACCTTTCCGGGACAGGGGGTTGAGCAGTTCTTC. Full variable domain (outside the CDR3, taken from reference TRBV5-1 and TRBJ2-1): KAGVTQTPRYLIKTRGQQVTLSCSPISGHRSVSWYQQTPGQGLQFLFEYFSETQRNKGNFPGRFSGRQFSNSRSEMNVSTLELGDSALYLCASTFPGQGVEQFFGPGTRLTVL.

The rearrangement joins TRBV18 to TRBJ2-1, with D unclear. The germline V and J ends were trimmed by 4 bases and 0 bases, with 10 bases remaining between them. Per the germline V gene, CDR1 is KGHSH and CDR2 is LQKENI. There are 15 residues in the CDR3. The CDR3 nucleotides are TGTGCCAGCTCACAAGGACGGAGCTCCTACAATGAGCAGTTCTTC. It is translated as CASSQGRSSYNEQFF. Complete variable domain (other parts from reference TRBV18 and TRBJ2-1): NAGVMQNPRHLVRRRGQEARLRCSPMKGHSHVYWYRQLPEEGLKFMVYLQKENIIDESGMPKERFSAEFPKEGPSILRIQQVVRGDSAAYFCASSQGRSSYNEQFFGPGTRLTVL.

The gene calls are TRBV19 and TRBJ1-1; no clear D gene. V was cut by 4 bases and J by 7 bases, with 13 bases left in between. The CDR3 has 13 residues. Germline assignment: CDR1 LNHDA and CDR2 SQIVND (reference sequence). Here the CDR3 DNA reads TGTGCCAGTAGTAGTACTCCTCCTCTTGAAGCTTTCTTT. This codes for CASSSTPPLEAFF. Full variable domain (rest looked up from reference TRBV19 and TRBJ1-1): DGGITQSPKYLFRKEGQNVTLSCEQNLNHDAMYWYRQDPGQGLRLIYYSQIVNDFQKGDIAEGYSVSREKKESFPLTVTSAQKNPTAFYLCASSSTPPLEAFFGQGTRLTVV.

For this clone: Other DNA variants within this sample encode the same CDR3. V usage is TRBV5-1 and J usage is TRBJ2-7; D gene ambiguous. The CDR3 length is 11 residues. Trimming took 4 bases from V and 3 from J, leaving 5 bases between them. Germline CDR1 and CDR2: SGHRS and YFSETQ. The CDR3 DNA follows: TGCGCCAGCAGCGACGACTACGAGCAGTACTTC. It codes for CASSDDYEQYF.